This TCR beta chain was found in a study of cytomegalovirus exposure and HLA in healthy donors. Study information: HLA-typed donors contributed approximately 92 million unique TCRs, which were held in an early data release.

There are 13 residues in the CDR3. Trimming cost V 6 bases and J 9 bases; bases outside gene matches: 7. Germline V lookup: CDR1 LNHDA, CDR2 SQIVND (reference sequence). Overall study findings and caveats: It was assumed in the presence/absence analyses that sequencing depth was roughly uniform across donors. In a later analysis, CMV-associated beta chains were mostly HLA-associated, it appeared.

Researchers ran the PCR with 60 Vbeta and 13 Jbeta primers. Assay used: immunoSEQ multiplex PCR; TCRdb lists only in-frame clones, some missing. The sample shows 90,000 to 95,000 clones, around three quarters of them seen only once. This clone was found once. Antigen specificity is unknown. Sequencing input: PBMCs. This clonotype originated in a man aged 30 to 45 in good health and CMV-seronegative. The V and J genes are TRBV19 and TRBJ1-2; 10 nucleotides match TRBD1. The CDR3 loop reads CASSDRGRLRYTF. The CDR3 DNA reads TGTGCCAGTAGCGACAGGGGGCGTTTACGCTACACCTTC.